One sample yielded the 19 T cell receptor beta chains listed below, sequenced in a study of blood T cells in healthy people across ages. Next came a second PCR, run for about 6 to 11 cycles, which used a sample-barcoded 5' primer along with a J-beta primer mix. TCRdb re-called the 5' RACE reads through MiXCR, storing one row per CDR3 protein. The sample holds about 1.1 million distinct CDR3 sequences; around two fifths are singletons and the top ten take roughly 14%. The sequenced material came from blood. These receptors all stem from a man between 18 and 29 years old in good health.

The chain combines TRBV5-6 with TRBJ2-1; tentatively, D is TRBD1 or TRBD2 (5 bases each). Trimming took 4 bases from V and 13 from J, leaving 21 bases between them. Germline V lookup: CDR1 SGHDT, CDR2 YYEEEE. The CDR3 covers 14 residues. The CDR3 protein is CASSLRRFRETQFF. In nucleotides, the CDR3 is TGTGCCAGCAGCCTGCGGAGATTCAGGGAGACCCAGTTCTTC. Based on the CDR3 plus reference TRBV5-6 and TRBJ2-1, the full variable domain is DAGVTQSPTHLIKTRGQQVTLRCSPKSGHDTVSWYQQALGQGPQFIFQYYEEEERQRGNFPDRFSGHQFPNYSSELNVNALLLGDSALYLCASSLRRFRETQFFGPGTRLTVL.

The CDR3 sequence is CASSYEGYGATNEKLFF. In DNA form, the CDR3 reads TGTGCCAGCAGTTACGAGGGCTATGGGGCAACTAATGAAAAACTGTTTTTT. The rearrangement links TRBV6-6 to TRBJ1-4; D is undetermined. This CDR3 is built from 17 residues. The germline V gene has CDR1 MNHNY and CDR2 SVGAGI (reference sequence). Trimming left V 2 bases short and J 0 bases short, with 13 bases between.

The chain combines TRBV3-1 with TRBJ2-4, with no clear D. This CDR3 has 12 residues. V was shortened by 0 bases and J by 15 bases, with 12 bases between the two germline ends. Germline CDR1 reads LGHDT; CDR2 reads YNNKEL (reference sequence). The CDR3 loop reads CASSQDLRHLYF. Written as DNA, the CDR3 is TGTGCCAGCAGCCAAGACTTGCGACACCTGTACTTC.

The V gene is TRBV20-1, the J gene TRBJ1-2; D gene uncertain. Germline CDR1 reads DFQATT; CDR2 reads SNEGSKA (reference sequence). The V gene lost 1 base and the J gene lost 6 bases, with 27 bases spanning the gap. CDR3 length equals 18 residues. The CDR3 sequence: CSARGHGSGGPSVDGYTF. The CDR3 nucleotides read TGCAGTGCTAGAGGCCACGGGAGCGGAGGACCTTCAGTGGATGGCTACACCTTC.

The chain couples TRBV4-1 to TRBJ2-7, with no clear D. V lost 8 bases and J 0 bases, leaving 11 bases between the germline ends. Germline CDR1 and CDR2: MGHRA and YSYEKL. This CDR3 is built from 13 residues. Here the CDR3 reads CASASVNSYEQYF. The CDR3 DNA reads TGCGCCAGCGCTTCCGTTAACTCCTACGAGCAGTACTTC.

V gene TRBV12-5 combines with J gene TRBJ2-2; D gene uncertain. The CDR3 totals 14 residues. Germline V gives CDR1 LGHNT, CDR2 FRNRAP. V gave up 7 bases and J gave up 3 bases, with 12 bases separating them. CDR3 protein: CASDGRTYTGELFF. As DNA, the CDR3 is TGTGCTAGTGATGGCAGGACGTACACCGGGGAGCTGTTTTTT.

This clonotype has only a few counts. The rearrangement uses TRBV4-2 and TRBJ1-1; possible D gene TRBD1, 5 bases. The CDR3 contains 13 residues. CDR1 and CDR2 (germline): LGHNA, YNFKEQ. The V and J ends lost 1 base and 7 bases respectively, with 10 bases between them. The CDR3 region is CASSQARALEAFF. The CDR3 bases are TGTGCCAGCAGCCAAGCCAGGGCCCTTGAAGCTTTCTTT.

V and J are TRBV27 and TRBJ1-3; D perhaps matches TRBD1 (5 bases). Germline lookup yields CDR1 MNHEY and CDR2 SMNVEV (reference sequence). The CDR3 spans 14 residues. V gave up 8 bases and J gave up 0 bases, with 11 bases separating them. In nucleotides, the CDR3 is TGTGCCAGCTGGGGCGCAGGCTCTGGAAACACCATATATTTT. Translating gives CASWGAGSGNTIYF.

On this clonotype itself: At one boundary the junction diverges from the germline segment, which might be a read error. The chain has TRBV4-1 and TRBJ2-3, with D tentatively TRBD1 (5 bases). The germline gives CDR1 MGHRA, CDR2 YSYEKL. The CDR3 consists of 17 residues. The CDR3: CASSQQGGVEDSYTRYF. The CDR3 DNA is TGCGCCAGCAGCCAGCAGGGTGGGGTCGAGGATTCGTATACGCGGTATTTT.

This chain uses TRBV12-3 or TRBV12-4 with TRBJ2-4, with 11 positions matching TRBD2. The DNA end favors TRBJ2-7, so the J call may be wrong. The CDR3 contains 15 residues. The DNA for the CDR3 is TGTGCCAGCGGGCTAGCTAGCGGGGGGACATACGAGCAGTACTTC. This sequence encodes CASGLASGGTYEQYF.

This clonotype occurred many times. V and J are TRBV29-1 and TRBJ2-3; 9 nucleotides align to TRBD2. Trimming took 6 bases from V and 0 from J; bases not matched to a gene: 7. The CDR3 length is 15 residues. Looked up from germline, CDR1 is SQVTM and CDR2 is ANQGSEA. The CDR3 here is CSVATSGSSTDTQYF. The CDR3 nucleotides are TGCAGCGTCGCCACTAGCGGGTCTAGCACAGATACGCAGTATTTT.

This clonotype has ten or more counts. The V call is TRBV29-1, the J call TRBJ2-3; 8 bases line up with TRBD2. The CDR3 sequence is 13 residues long. Trimming took 5 bases from V and 3 from J; bases not matched to a gene: 4. CDR1 and CDR2 from the germline V gene are SQVTM and ANQGSEA. CDR3 nucleotide sequence: TGCAGCGTTTCATCGGGGGGGACAGATACGCAGTATTTT. This translates into CSVSSGGTDTQYF.

This clonotype was detected a few times. Just one base apart from a much larger clone, this may be a read error. This chain joins TRBV9 and TRBJ2-1; D is uncertain. The CDR3 is made up of 11 amino acids. V was clipped by 0 bases and J by 8 bases, with 3 bases between them. Germline V gene data show CDR1 as SGDLS and CDR2 as YYNGEE. The CDR3 region is CASSVVDEQFF. DNA of the CDR3: TGTGCCAGCAGCGTAGTCGATGAGCAGTTCTTC.

The chain is built from TRBV7-2 and TRBJ2-3; D might be TRBD2 (5 bases). The germline CDR1 and CDR2 sequences are SGHTA and FQGNSA. The ends were cut back, 5 bases at V and 8 bases at J, with 11 bases in the middle. The CDR3 is 12 residues long. In DNA form, the CDR3 reads TGTGCCAGCAGCCCCTTGGCGGGTACGCAGTATTTT. Encoded protein: CASSPLAGTQYF.

This clonotype was detected a few times. The chain couples TRBV9 to TRBJ2-6, with D uncertain. Germline lookup yields CDR1 SGDLS and CDR2 YYNGEE. Trimming took off 0 bases at V and 2 bases at J, with 6 bases between the two ends. The CDR3 is 15 amino acids. In DNA form, the CDR3 reads TGTGCCAGCAGCGTAGAAGGGACTGGGGCCAACGTCCTGACTTTC. Its translation: CASSVEGTGANVLTF.

V and J are TRBV6-2 or TRBV6-3 and TRBJ2-3; D is unresolved. V was trimmed by 6 bases and J by 2 bases, leaving 18 bases between them. The length of the CDR3 is 16 residues. Germline assignment: CDR1 MNHEY and CDR2 SVGEGT. The CDR3 sequence: CASRSVGVSVTDTQYF. In DNA, the CDR3 is TGTGCCAGCAGATCCGTTGGGGTTTCGGTCACAGATACGCAGTATTTT.

This clonotype was detected only a few times. The chain has TRBV12-3 or TRBV12-4 and TRBJ2-5; 9 bases align to TRBD1. This CDR3 has 14 residues. The V and J ends lost 3 bases and 6 bases, in that order; junction bases with no gene match: 5. CDR3 in DNA: TGTGCCAGCAGTTTGACCGGGACAGGGAAGACCCAGTACTTC. Protein product: CASSLTGTGKTQYF.

This sequence joins TRBV9 and TRBJ1-2; tentatively, D is TRBD1 (5 bases). The CDR3 sequence is 13 residues long. Trimming removed 0 bases from V and 7 bases from J, with 10 bases in between. The V gene's germline CDR1 is SGDLS and CDR2 YYNGEE. CDR3: CASSVEWGGGYTF. CDR3 DNA: TGTGCCAGCAGCGTAGAGTGGGGCGGTGGCTACACCTTC.

The chain combines TRBV2 with TRBJ2-3, with a tentative D call TRBD2 (6 bases). V lost 6 bases and J lost 0, with 13 bases in between. The CDR3 contains 15 residues. Germline CDR1 reads SNHLY; CDR2 reads FYNNEI. The CDR3 nucleotides are TGTGCCAGCAGGGCGACTAGGGAGAGCACAGATACGCAGTATTTT. Protein product: CASRATRESTDTQYF.